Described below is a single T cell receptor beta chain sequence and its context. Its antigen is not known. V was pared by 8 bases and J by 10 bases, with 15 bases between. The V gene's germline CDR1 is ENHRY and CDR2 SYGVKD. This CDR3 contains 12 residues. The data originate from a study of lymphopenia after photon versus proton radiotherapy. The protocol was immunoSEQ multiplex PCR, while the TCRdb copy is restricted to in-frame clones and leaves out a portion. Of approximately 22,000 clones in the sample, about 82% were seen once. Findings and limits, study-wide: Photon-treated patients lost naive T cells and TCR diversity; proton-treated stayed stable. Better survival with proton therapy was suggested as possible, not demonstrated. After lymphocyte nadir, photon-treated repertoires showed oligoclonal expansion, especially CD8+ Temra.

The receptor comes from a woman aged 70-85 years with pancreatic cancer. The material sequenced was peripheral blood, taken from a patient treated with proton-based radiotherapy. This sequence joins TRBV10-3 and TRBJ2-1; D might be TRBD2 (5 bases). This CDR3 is CAIWRGLGEQFF. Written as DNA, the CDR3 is TGTGCCATCTGGCGAGGACTGGGAGAGCAGTTCTTC.